Following are 26 T cell receptor beta chains from one sample sequenced in a study of shared clonotypes between healthy human individuals. Profiling relied on immunoSEQ multiplex PCR, and the TCRdb table lists in-frame clones only, not all of them. Of 1,500,000 or so clones in the sample, approximately 98.5% were seen once. Sequencing was performed on naive CD4+ T cells sorted from blood. Subset denoted: CD45RA+ positively selected. The receptors derive from a man under 40 in good health.

The chain combines TRBV2 with TRBJ2-3; possibly TRBD2 for D (5 bases). The CDR3 length is 12 residues. Trimming stripped 7 bases from V and 8 bases from J, with 13 bases between. Germline V CDR1 and CDR2: SNHLY, FYNNEI. The CDR3 coding sequence is TGTGCCAGCATCGCGGACGGAGGTACGCAGTATTTT. Its protein product is CASIADGGTQYF.

The DNA of the CDR3 is TGTGCCAGCAGCGTAGATCCCAGGGAAGGACAGCCCCAGCATTTT. Amino acids: CASSVDPREGQPQHF. This chain uses TRBV9 with TRBJ1-5, with D possibly matching TRBD1 (5 bases). Trimming pared 0 bases from V and 7 bases from J, leaving 14 bases between. This CDR3 comprises 15 residues. Germline assignment: CDR1 SGDLS and CDR2 YYNGEE.

The chain carries TRBV11-2 and TRBJ2-1; TRBD1 agrees at 9 bases. This CDR3 has 16 amino acids. With V trimmed by 4 bases and J by 4 bases, 8 bases remained unmatched. CDR1 SGHAT and CDR2 FQNNGV come from the germline V gene. This chain's CDR3 is CASSSTTGGRYNEQFF. As DNA, the CDR3 is TGTGCCAGCAGCTCCACGACAGGGGGAAGGTACAATGAGCAGTTCTTC.

The V call is TRBV5-6, the J call TRBJ2-7, with D perhaps TRBD2 (5 bases). From germline, CDR1 is SGHDT and CDR2 YYEEEE. The CDR3 extends over 13 amino acids. Between the trimmed V and J ends, which lost 1 base and 6 bases, there was a span of 11 bases. The CDR3 here is CASSLTEGGEQYF. CDR3 nucleotide sequence: TGTGCCAGCAGCTTGACCGAGGGCGGCGAGCAGTACTTC. The whole variable domain, filled in from reference TRBV5-6 and TRBJ2-7, reads DAGVTQSPTHLIKTRGQQVTLRCSPKSGHDTVSWYQQALGQGPQFIFQYYEEEERQRGNFPDRFSGHQFPNYSSELNVNALLLGDSALYLCASSLTEGGEQYFGPGTRLTVT.

This chain uses TRBV5-1 with TRBJ2-5; 10 nucleotides line up with TRBD1. The V segment lost 0 bases and the J segment 5 bases; nucleotides outside the gene matches: 7. Germline assignment: CDR1 SGHRS and CDR2 YFSETQ. The CDR3 is 16 residues long. DNA for the CDR3: TGCGCCAGCAGCTTGGGAGACAGGGGGCTTTGGGAGACCCAGTACTTC. It specifies CASSLGDRGLWETQYF.

The chain is built from TRBV11-2 and TRBJ1-5, with D perhaps matching TRBD1 (5 bases). The CDR3 sequence is 14 residues long. Germline CDR1 and CDR2: SGHAT and FQNNGV. V was trimmed by 5 bases and J by 2 bases, leaving 10 bases between them. In DNA form, the CDR3 reads TGTGCCAGCAGCACGGGGCCGGGCAATCAGCCCCAGCATTTT. It specifies CASSTGPGNQPQHF.

The rearrangement joins TRBV15 to TRBJ2-7; TRBD2 agrees at 8 bases. Germline-derived CDR1 and CDR2 are LNHNV and YYDKDF (reference sequence). The J segment lost 4 bases and the V segment lost 4 bases, leaving 9 bases of the junction unmatched. The CDR3 consists of 15 residues. The DNA of the CDR3 is TGTGCCACCAGCACGGGTCTAGCGGGTAAATACGAGCAGTACTTC. Its translation: CATSTGLAGKYEQYF.

As DNA, the CDR3 is TGCAGCGCGGATAGCACAGATACGCAGTATTTT. Translated, it gives CSADSTDTQYF. The V call is TRBV29-1, the J call TRBJ2-3; D remains ambiguous. The V gene's germline CDR1 is SQVTM and CDR2 ANQGSEA. Trimming removed 7 bases at V and 0 bases at J, with 5 bases between. The CDR3 has 11 residues.

This clone was observed a single time. This rearrangement joins TRBV11-3 to TRBJ2-6; D unclear. Germline V gene sequence: CDR1 SGHNT, CDR2 YENEEA. The CDR3 runs to 13 residues. The V end was cut by 9 bases, the J end by 2 bases, with 8 bases between. Here the CDR3 reads CASASAGANVLTF. In DNA form, the CDR3 reads TGTGCCAGTGCGTCGGCTGGGGCCAACGTCCTGACTTTC.

The chain combines TRBV2 with TRBJ2-1; 8 bases are shared with TRBD1. After removal of 2 bases from V and 4 bases from J, the junction contained 4 bases not matched to a gene. The CDR3 has 15 amino acids. In germline, CDR1 is SNHLY, CDR2 FYNNEI. The CDR3 nucleotides are TGTGCCAGCAGTGAAACAGGGGGAAAATACAATGAGCAGTTCTTC. Translating it yields CASSETGGKYNEQFF.

Worth noting for this clone: This specimen includes other DNA sequences encoding the same CDR3. The chain is built from TRBV9 and TRBJ2-3; D is unclear. CDR3 size: 12 residues. Germline lookup yields CDR1 SGDLS and CDR2 YYNGEE. Deletions cut 0 bases from V and 5 bases from J, with 4 bases between. CDR3 coding DNA: TGTGCCAGCAGCGTAGCGGGAGATACGCAGTATTTT. Amino acid sequence: CASSVAGDTQYF. Looking up the rest from reference TRBV9 and TRBJ2-3 gives the full variable domain: DSGVTQTPKHLITATGQRVTLRCSPRSGDLSVYWYQQSLDQGLQFLIQYYNGEERAKGNILERFSAQQFPDLHSELNLSSLELGDSALYFCASSVAGDTQYFGPGTRLTVL.

The gene calls are TRBV11-2 and TRBJ2-4; D possibly corresponds to TRBD2 (5 bases). CDR1 SGHAT and CDR2 FQNNGV come from the germline V gene. The CDR3 has 15 residues. V dropped 4 bases and J dropped 0 bases, with 10 bases sitting between them. CDR3 DNA: TGTGCCAGCAGCTCTTTACTAGAAGCCAAAAACATTCAGTACTTC. It codes for CASSSLLEAKNIQYF.

This clone was recorded once. The chain links TRBV7-3 to TRBJ2-1, with 12 bases lining up with TRBD2. The CDR3 has 16 amino acids. Germline loops: CDR1 SGHTA, CDR2 FQGTGA. Trimming cost V 0 bases and J 6 bases; bases outside gene matches: 3. This CDR3 reads CASSLTTSGSANEQFF. CDR3 in DNA: TGTGCCAGCAGCTTAACGACTAGCGGGAGTGCCAATGAGCAGTTCTTC.

The gene calls are TRBV29-1 and TRBJ1-1, with D possibly being TRBD1 (5 bases). Germline lookup yields CDR1 SQVTM and CDR2 ANQGSEA. The CDR3 spans 11 residues. The germline V and J ends were trimmed by 3 bases and 7 bases, with 9 bases remaining between them. The CDR3 loop reads CSVDGGSEAFF. The CDR3 DNA reads TGCAGCGTTGACGGGGGGAGTGAAGCTTTCTTT. Based on the CDR3 plus reference TRBV29-1 and TRBJ1-1, the full variable domain is SAVISQKPSRDICQRGTSLTIQCQVDSQVTMMFWYRQQPGQSLTLIATANQGSEATYESGFVIDKFPISRPNLTFSTLTVSNMSPEDSSIYLCSVDGGSEAFFGQGTRLTVV.

This rearrangement joins TRBV7-2 to TRBJ2-7; D is perhaps TRBD1 or TRBD2 (6 bases each). The CDR3 has 17 amino acids. Trimming stripped 4 bases from V and 3 bases from J, with 22 bases between. Per the germline V gene, CDR1 is SGHTA and CDR2 is FQGNSA. The chain's CDR3 is CASSSRPSRGASYEQYF. DNA of the CDR3: TGTGCCAGCAGCTCGCGACCGTCGAGGGGGGCCAGCTACGAGCAGTACTTC.

This chain links TRBV28 with TRBJ1-2; tentatively, D is TRBD1 (6 bases). V shed 6 bases and J shed 7 bases, with 9 bases lying between them. The CDR3 is 11 amino acids. Germline CDR1 is MDHEN and CDR2 is SYDVKM. The CDR3 DNA reads TGTGCCAGCAGACAGGGTCGTGGCTACACCTTC. Protein sequence: CASRQGRGYTF.

The table lists this clone with a count of one. The chain is built from TRBV7-9 and TRBJ2-1; 11 nucleotides match TRBD2. This CDR3 region has 16 residues. J lost 8 bases, V lost 4 bases, and 10 bases had no gene match. Germline assignment: CDR1 SEHNR and CDR2 FQNEAQ (reference sequence). CDR3 in DNA: TGTGCCAGCAGCTCAAAGGGACTAGCGGTCGGGGATGAGCAGTTCTTC. It specifies CASSSKGLAVGDEQFF.

The CDR3 loop is CASSLYSGIGYTF. The CDR3 nucleotides read TGTGCCAGCAGCTTGTATTCAGGGATCGGCTACACCTTC. The V and J genes are TRBV5-4 and TRBJ1-2, with D tentatively TRBD1 (5 bases). The V gene's germline CDR1 is SGHNT and CDR2 YYREEE (reference sequence). Trimming stripped 1 base from V and 8 bases from J, with 12 bases between. This CDR3 is built from 13 residues.

The V call is TRBV9, the J call TRBJ1-3, with D uncertain. The CDR3 has 14 amino acids. CDR1 and CDR2 from the germline V gene are SGDLS and YYNGEE. Trimming pared 3 bases from V and 0 bases from J, leaving 7 bases between. Here the CDR3 reads CASSAWGSGNTIYF. CDR3 sequence (DNA): TGTGCCAGCAGCGCGTGGGGCTCTGGAAACACCATATATTTT. The whole variable domain, remainder taken from reference TRBV9 and TRBJ1-3, is DSGVTQTPKHLITATGQRVTLRCSPRSGDLSVYWYQQSLDQGLQFLIQYYNGEERAKGNILERFSAQQFPDLHSELNLSSLELGDSALYFCASSAWGSGNTIYFGEGSWLTVV.

This clone was seen once. J is TRBJ1-2 and V is TRBV14, with 9 bases fitting TRBD1. The CDR3 runs 15 residues. After removal of 3 bases from V and 4 bases from J, the junction contained 6 bases not matched to a gene. Germline CDR1 SGHDN, CDR2 FVKESK. The CDR3 region is CASSHRQGVAYGYTF. CDR3 DNA: TGTGCCAGCAGCCACCGACAGGGGGTTGCCTATGGCTACACCTTC.

CDR3 nucleotide sequence: TGTGCCAGCAGTTATAGTTGGGAAGACAATGAGCAGTTCTTC. Translating it yields CASSYSWEDNEQFF. This rearrangement joins TRBV6-6 to TRBJ2-1; no clear D. CDR1 and CDR2 (germline): MNHNY, SVGAGI (reference sequence). The CDR3 sequence is 14 residues long. Between the trimmed V and J ends, which lost 3 bases and 5 bases, there was a span of 11 bases.

The chain employs TRBV6-1 and TRBJ1-4, with D possibly being TRBD1 (5 bases). Per the germline V gene, CDR1 is MNHNS and CDR2 is SASEGT. The V gene lost 6 bases and the J gene lost 7 bases, with 18 bases spanning the gap. This CDR3 comprises 15 residues. CDR3 bases: TGTGCCAGCAGCTCCGTGCCGGGACCAGCTGAAAAACTGTTTTTT. This codes for CASSSVPGPAEKLFF.

The chain is built from TRBV28 and TRBJ1-2, with a possible D match to TRBD1 (6 bases). The CDR3 is 12 residues long. Germline V gene lookup returns CDR1 MDHEN and CDR2 SYDVKM. V dropped 6 bases and J dropped 8 bases, with 13 bases sitting between them. CDR3 residues: CASRKPGGGYTF. CDR3 sequence (DNA): TGTGCCAGCAGAAAACCCGGGGGCGGCTACACCTTC.

CDR3 sequence: CASRERLHEQYF. CDR3 DNA: TGTGCCAGCAGGGAGCGACTCCACGAGCAGTACTTC. The V gene is TRBV28, the J gene TRBJ2-7; D is unresolved. The germline gives CDR1 MDHEN, CDR2 SYDVKM. Between the trimmed V and J ends, which lost 6 bases and 5 bases, there was a span of 11 bases. The CDR3 contains 12 residues.

The chain is built from TRBV4-1 and TRBJ2-5; 11 nucleotides match TRBD2. The germline CDR1 and CDR2 sequences are MGHRA and YSYEKL. V shed 2 bases, J shed 1 base, and the junction held 6 bases outside the gene matches. The CDR3 consists of 17 residues. The CDR3 DNA sequence: TGCGCCAGCAGCCAACAATTGACTAGCGGGGTCCAAGAGACCCAGTACTTC. Protein sequence: CASSQQLTSGVQETQYF.

The chain is built from TRBV5-5 and TRBJ2-7; D is undetermined. Germline CDR1 SGHKS, CDR2 YYEKEE (reference sequence). Trimming cost V 0 bases and J 2 bases, with 15 bases left between them. The CDR3 totals 16 residues. CDR3 loop: CASSLVADRMTYEQYF. CDR3 nucleotides: TGTGCCAGCAGCTTGGTCGCGGATCGGATGACCTACGAGCAGTACTTC.